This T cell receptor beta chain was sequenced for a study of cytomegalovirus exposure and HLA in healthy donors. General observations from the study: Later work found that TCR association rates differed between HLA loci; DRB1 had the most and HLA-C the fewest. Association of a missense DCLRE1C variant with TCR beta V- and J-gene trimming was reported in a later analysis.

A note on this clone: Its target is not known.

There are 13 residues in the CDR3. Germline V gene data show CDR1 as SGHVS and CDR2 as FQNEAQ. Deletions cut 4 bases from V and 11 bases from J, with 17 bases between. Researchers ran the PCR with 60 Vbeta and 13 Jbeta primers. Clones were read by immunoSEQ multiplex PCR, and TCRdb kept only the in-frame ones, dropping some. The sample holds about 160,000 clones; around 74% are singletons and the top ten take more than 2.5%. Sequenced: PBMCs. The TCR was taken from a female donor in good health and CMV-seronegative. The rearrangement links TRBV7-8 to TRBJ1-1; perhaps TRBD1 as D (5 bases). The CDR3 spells CASSSQAQVDAFF. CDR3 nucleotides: TGTGCCAGCAGCTCACAGGCGCAGGTCGACGCTTTCTTT.